Listed below are T cell receptor beta chains from one sample, sequenced in a study of blood T cells in healthy people across ages. TCRdb fed the 5' RACE reads into MiXCR, producing one record per CDR3 protein. This table holds some 850,000 distinct CDR3 sequences, roughly 24% found once. The same data also contributed to another study, on T cells of mothers and their children.

Input material: blood. All receptors derive from a boy younger than 18 in good health. Both conserved end residues are part of each CDR3. D genes are given only for firm matches. Size values are once, few and many counts, or a class for expanded clones, and some rows have none.

TRBJ2-5 | . | TRBD2 | TRBV7-7 | TGTGCCAGCAGCTCGGGACTGGGGGGGTATGAGCAGCTCTTC | CASSSGLGGYEQLF
TRBJ2-3 | few | . | TRBV5-1 | TGCGCCAGCACGGAAGGCGACACAGATACGCAGTATTTT | CASTEGDTDTQYF
TRBJ1-3 | many | . | TRBV28 | TGTGCCAGCAGTTTGCCCCTAACAGGGTCCTCTGGAAACACCATATATTTT | CASSLPLTGSSGNTIYF
TRBJ1-5 | many | . | TRBV28 | TGTGCCAGCAGTTTAAATCAGCCCCAGCATTTT | CASSLNQPQHF
TRBJ1-2 | . | . | TRBV28 | TGTGCCACCCAGAGCACAAACTATGGCTACACCTTC | CATQSTNYGYTF
TRBJ2-5 | few | . | TRBV6-1 | TGTGCCAGCAGCGGGAACAGGGGAGGTCGGGAGACCCAGTACTTC | CASSGNRGGRETQYF
TRBJ1-4 | . | . | TRBV20-1 | TGCAGTGCTAGATCGGGGTTGAGGGGCCTAAATGAAAAACTGTTTTTT | CSARSGLRGLNEKLFF
TRBJ2-7 | . | TRBD1 | TRBV20-1 | TGCAGTGCTAGCAGAGGGGGCGGACCTTCTTACGAGCAGTACTTC | CSASRGGGPSYEQYF
TRBJ1-2 | . | TRBD1 | TRBV2 | TGTGCCAGCATGGACAGGAGTTATGGCTACACCTTC | CASMDRSYGYTF
TRBJ2-5 | few | . | TRBV11-2 | TGTGCCAGCAGCTTTAGCATCCTCCAAGAGACCCAGTACTTC | CASSFSILQETQYF
TRBJ2-3 | few | . | TRBV12-3/TRBV12-4 | TGTGCCAGCACCTATGCAGATACGCAGTATTTT | CASTYADTQYF
TRBJ2-7 | few | TRBD1 | TRBV7-9 | TGTGCCAGCAGCTCGCCGGACAGGCACTACGAGCAGTACTTC | CASSSPDRHYEQYF
TRBJ1-3 | . | TRBD1 | TRBV10-3 | TGTGCCACCGAGACAGGGGACGGCGGAAACACCCTATATTTT | CATETGDGGNTLYF
TRBJ1-2 | . | TRBD1 | TRBV20-1 | TGCAGGTCGGGACAGGGAGACACTAACTATGGCTACACCTTC | CRSGQGDTNYGYTF
TRBJ1-2 | . | TRBD1 | TRBV9 | TGTGCCAGCAGCCTAAACCGGACAGGGGGCCGAGGCTACACCTTC | CASSLNRTGGRGYTF
TRBJ2-7 | . | . | TRBV20-1 | TGCAGTGCTAGAGAGTGGGTACAGGGCTACGAGCAGTACTTC | CSAREWVQGYEQYF
TRBJ2-1 | . | TRBD2 | TRBV20-1 | TGCAGTGCTAGAGATGAGGCGGGAGGCTCCTACAATGAGCAGTTCTTC | CSARDEAGGSYNEQFF
TRBJ2-1 | few | TRBD1 | TRBV7-3 | TGTGCCAGCAGTCCGGACAGGGCTTACAATGAGCAGTTCTTC | CASSPDRAYNEQFF
TRBJ2-7 | . | TRBD1 | TRBV20-1 | TGCAGTGCTAGGGGCTCCGGGACAGGGTCGCGCGAGCAGTACTTC | CSARGSGTGSREQYF
TRBJ1-5 | . | TRBD1 | TRBV10-2 | TGCGCCAGCAGCGACAGGGCCAATCAGCCCCAGCATTTT | CASSDRANQPQHF
TRBJ2-5 | few | . | TRBV18 | TGTGCCAGCTCACCGCGGACATTGGACCAAGAGACCCAGTACTTC | CASSPRTLDQETQYF
TRBJ2-5 | . | TRBD2 | TRBV9 | TGTGCCAGCACCGGGGGGGTATGGCAAGAGACCCAGTACTTC | CASTGGVWQETQYF
TRBJ2-3 | . | . | TRBV6-5 | TGTGCCAGCAGTTATAACGCACAGGGTCCCACAGATACGCAGTATTTT | CASSYNAQGPTDTQYF
TRBJ1-4 | . | . | TRBV10-3 | TGTGCCATCAGTGAGTCGCGGGACACCCATGAAAAACTGTTTTTT | CAISESRDTHEKLFF
TRBJ1-4 | few | TRBD1 | TRBV12-3/TRBV12-4 | TGTGCCAGCAGTCCGAGGGGGCCCACTAATGAAAAACTGTTTTTT | CASSPRGPTNEKLFF
TRBJ1-4 | few | . | TRBV20-1 | TGCAGTGCTAGAGCCCCGGGTCGTAATGAAAAACTGTTTTTT | CSARAPGRNEKLFF
TRBJ2-5 | few | TRBD1 | TRBV7-9 | TGTGCCAGCAGCTCACTTCAGGGGGAACAAGAGACCCAGTACTTC | CASSSLQGEQETQYF
TRBJ2-1 | few | . | TRBV7-6 | TGTGCCAGCAGCACTCCCCTTGAGGGGCGGAATGAGCAGTTCTTC | CASSTPLEGRNEQFF
TRBJ2-7 | . | . | TRBV9 | TGTGCCAGCAGCCCATGGGGCAGCTCCTACGAGCAGTACTTC | CASSPWGSSYEQYF
TRBJ1-3 | . | . | TRBV30 | TGTGCCTGGGGACGTTACCCTGGAAACACCATATATTTT | CAWGRYPGNTIYF
TRBJ2-7 | . | TRBD1 | TRBV7-6 | TGTGCCAGCAGCTTAAGTGAGGGGGCCTCCTACGAGCAGTACTTC | CASSLSEGASYEQYF